Each of the 28 T cell receptor beta chains below was sequenced from the same sample in a study of T cell repertoires in cytomegalovirus infection. These receptors' targets are unknown. TCRdb analysed the reads with MiXCR anew, one entry per CDR3 protein. Here the sample spans 550,000 to 850,000 distinct CDR3 sequences, 30% to 40% being singletons. This specimen was cultured PBMCs, taken from culture after CMV antigen stimulation. The receptors derive from a human donor in good health (CMV status not recorded). Some clones in this sample may be carry-over from other donors' samples.

This clonotype was found a few times. V and J are TRBV20-1 and TRBJ1-5; 7 bases align to TRBD1. V was pared by 4 bases and J by 6 bases, with 3 bases of the junction left unmatched. This CDR3 is built from 12 residues. Germline CDR1 and CDR2: DFQATT and SNEGSKA (reference sequence). The CDR3 nucleotides read TGCAGTGCTACAGGGGGAGGTCAGCCCCAGCATTTT. Translating it yields CSATGGGQPQHF.

This clonotype was counted between two and nine times. The rearrangement links TRBV7-8 to TRBJ1-1; TRBD1 might be the D (6 bases). V was shortened by 4 bases and J by 2 bases, with 17 bases between the two germline ends. The CDR3 is made up of 16 amino acids. Germline V gene lookup returns CDR1 SGHVS and CDR2 FQNEAQ. The CDR3 protein is CASSWPSRTANTEAFF. CDR3 DNA: TGTGCCAGCAGCTGGCCGTCACGGACAGCTAACACTGAAGCTTTCTTT.

The V and J genes are TRBV19 and TRBJ2-7; TRBD1 might be the D (6 bases). The germline CDR1 and CDR2 sequences are LNHDA and SQIVND (reference sequence). The CDR3 contains 16 residues. Trimming pared 1 base from V and 0 bases from J, leaving 13 bases between. The DNA of the CDR3 is TGTGCCAGTAGTATAGCCTCCGGGACACCCTCCTACGAGCAGTACTTC. This sequence encodes CASSIASGTPSYEQYF. The whole variable domain, filled in from reference TRBV19 and TRBJ2-7, reads DGGITQSPKYLFRKEGQNVTLSCEQNLNHDAMYWYRQDPGQGLRLIYYSQIVNDFQKGDIAEGYSVSREKKESFPLTVTSAQKNPTAFYLCASSIASGTPSYEQYFGPGTRLTVT.

This clonotype was detected ten times or more. The rearrangement joins TRBV7-2 to TRBJ2-7, with D perhaps matching TRBD2 (6 bases). This CDR3 is built from 13 residues. V gave up 6 bases and J gave up 6 bases, with 15 bases separating them. Germline CDR1 and CDR2: SGHTA and FQGNSA. The CDR3 sequence: CASRTDGGSEQYF. In nucleotides, the CDR3 is TGTGCCAGCAGGACCGATGGAGGGTCCGAGCAGTACTTC. Full variable domain (missing parts from reference TRBV7-2 and TRBJ2-7): GAGVSQSPSNKVTEKGKDVELRCDPISGHTALYWYRQSLGQGLEFLIYFQGNSAPDKSGLPSDRFSAERTGGSVSTLTIQRTQQEDSAVYLCASRTDGGSEQYFGPGTRLTVT.

The V gene is TRBV6-1, the J gene TRBJ1-4, with D tentatively TRBD1 (5 bases). CDR3 length: 13 residues. V was trimmed by 10 bases and J by 6 bases, leaving 15 bases between them. The germline V gene has CDR1 MNHNS and CDR2 SASEGT. For the CDR3, the DNA is TGTGCCACGGGGAGGACATATGATGAAAAACTGTTTTTT. Translating it yields CATGRTYDEKLFF.

In this sample, this clonotype turned up a few times. The CDR3 protein is CASQDRPFDTEAFF. Written as DNA, the CDR3 is TGTGCCAGCCAGGACAGGCCGTTTGACACTGAAGCTTTCTTT. The chain is built from TRBV4-2 and TRBJ1-1; 7 positions match TRBD1. Germline CDR1 LGHNA, CDR2 YNFKEQ. Trimming cost V 8 bases and J 3 bases; bases outside gene matches: 9. CDR3 length: 14 amino acids.

Many counts were recorded for this clonotype. V gene TRBV7-2 combines with J gene TRBJ2-3, with TRBD2 matching 13 bases. Looked up from germline, CDR1 is SGHTA and CDR2 is FQGNSA. The CDR3 covers 16 residues. V gave up 5 bases and J gave up 6 bases; unmatched junction bases: 8. The chain's CDR3 is CASSTWTSGSSDTQYF. CDR3 in DNA: TGTGCCAGCAGCACCTGGACTAGCGGGAGTTCCGATACGCAGTATTTT. The full variable domain, completed using reference TRBV7-2 and TRBJ2-3, is GAGVSQSPSNKVTEKGKDVELRCDPISGHTALYWYRQSLGQGLEFLIYFQGNSAPDKSGLPSDRFSAERTGGSVSTLTIQRTQQEDSAVYLCASSTWTSGSSDTQYFGPGTRLTVL.

V and J are TRBV6-2 or TRBV6-3 and TRBJ2-7; D remains unclear. The V and J ends lost 6 bases and 4 bases respectively, with 10 bases between them. The CDR3 is 12 amino acids. Per the germline V gene, CDR1 is MNHEY and CDR2 is SVGEGT. This chain's CDR3 is CASRPHRYEQYF. Here the CDR3 DNA reads TGTGCCAGCAGGCCCCACCGGTACGAGCAGTACTTC.

The chain carries TRBV7-2 and TRBJ2-7, with a tentative D call TRBD1 (6 bases). Germline V lookup: CDR1 SGHTA, CDR2 FQGNSA. The CDR3 loop spans 15 amino acids. V lost 1 base, J lost 7 bases, and 17 bases lay in between. This CDR3 reads CASSLVGRLRGEQYF. The CDR3 coding sequence is TGTGCCAGCAGCTTAGTCGGCAGGCTTAGGGGGGAGCAGTACTTC.

This clonotype was picked up a small number of times. This chain links TRBV11-2 with TRBJ1-2; TRBD1 agrees at 10 bases. CDR1 and CDR2 (germline): SGHAT, FQNNGV. This CDR3 spans 15 amino acids. Trimming removed 6 bases from V and 8 bases from J; junction bases left unmatched: 12. CDR3 in amino acids: CASRATPGTGVGYTF. In DNA form, the CDR3 reads TGTGCCAGCAGAGCCACCCCCGGGACAGGGGTCGGCTACACCTTC.

This clonotype was seen only a few times. J is TRBJ1-6 and V is TRBV28; D is ambiguous. The germline V gene has CDR1 MDHEN and CDR2 SYDVKM. V lost 5 bases, J lost 7 bases, and 18 bases lay in between. This CDR3 has 16 residues. The CDR3, as DNA: TGTGCCAGCAGTCCCGACGGCCCGCGTCTGAATTCACCCCTCCACTTT. Encoded protein: CASSPDGPRLNSPLHF.

About this clonotype itself: Germline and junction disagree at one end, which may indicate a read error. The rearrangement joins TRBV4-3 to TRBJ2-1, with 7 nucleotides matching TRBD2. This CDR3 is 13 amino acids long. Per germline, CDR1 LGHNA and CDR2 YSLEER. In DNA, the CDR3 is TGCGACAGCAGCCAAGTCGGGAGGAATGAGCAGTTCTTC. Translated, it gives CDSSQVGRNEQFF.

In this sample, this clonotype turned up a few times. CDR3 bases: TGTGCCAGCATCGGGGGGGTTGAATCCTACAATGAGCAGTTCTTC. Encoded protein: CASIGGVESYNEQFF. The V and J genes are TRBV28 and TRBJ2-1; 8 nucleotides match TRBD2. After removal of 7 bases from V and 1 base from J, the junction contained 6 bases not matched to a gene. The CDR3 covers 15 residues. Germline CDR1 is MDHEN and CDR2 is SYDVKM.

This clonotype turned up a few times. This chain connects TRBV4-1 to TRBJ1-5; TRBD1 is a possible D gene (5 bases). Germline CDR1 MGHRA, CDR2 YSYEKL. CDR3 length: 15 amino acids. V was clipped by 8 bases and J by 6 bases, with 20 bases between them. The CDR3 DNA reads TGCGCCAGCGGACAACCAGGACGGGGACCTCAGCCCCAGCATTTT. Its translation is CASGQPGRGPQPQHF.

This clonotype has ten or more counts. The chain combines TRBV7-8 with TRBJ2-3; 8 positions agree with TRBD1. Germline lookup yields CDR1 SGHVS and CDR2 FQNEAQ. CDR3 length: 15 residues. The J segment lost 5 bases and the V segment lost 3 bases, leaving 7 bases of the junction unmatched. CDR3 coding DNA: TGTGCCAGCAGCTTGTACCCAGGGGGCCTAGATACGCAGTATTTT. Translating gives CASSLYPGGLDTQYF.

The chain carries TRBV29-1 and TRBJ2-1; TRBD1 matches at 9 bases. V lost 3 bases and J lost 4; bases outside the gene matches: 10. The length of the CDR3 is 16 residues. In germline, CDR1 is SQVTM, CDR2 ANQGSEA. The CDR3 bases are TGCAGCGTTGAGTACCGGGACAGGGAATGGTACAATGAGCAGTTCTTC. This codes for CSVEYRDREWYNEQFF.

The J gene is TRBJ1-1, the V gene TRBV6-2 or TRBV6-3; D may be TRBD1 (6 bases). V lost 2 bases and J 4 bases, leaving 11 bases between the germline ends. Looked up from germline, CDR1 is MNHEY and CDR2 is SVGEGT. This CDR3 has 14 amino acids. The CDR3: CASSYGAGATEAFF. The CDR3 nucleotides read TGTGCCAGCAGTTACGGGGCAGGGGCCACTGAAGCTTTCTTT.

This chain connects TRBV3-1 to TRBJ1-2; possible D gene TRBD1, 6 bases. The CDR3 consists of 14 residues. Trimming left V 4 bases short and J 4 bases short, with 13 bases between. Germline V gene lookup returns CDR1 LGHDT and CDR2 YNNKEL (reference sequence). The CDR3 nucleotides read TGTGCCAGCAGCCCCTCGACAGGAGTCTATGGCTACACCTTC. It translates to CASSPSTGVYGYTF.

V and J are TRBV7-2 and TRBJ1-1; D not certain. This CDR3 has 14 residues. The ends were cut back, 5 bases at V and 5 bases at J, with 15 bases in the middle. Germline CDR1 and CDR2: SGHTA and FQGNSA. CDR3 sequence reads: CASSPVREWTEAFF. The DNA of the CDR3 is TGTGCCAGCAGCCCCGTCCGAGAGTGGACTGAAGCTTTCTTT.

The table lists this clonotype with a few counts. This chain joins TRBV28 and TRBJ2-7, with 7 bases matching TRBD2. Germline assignment: CDR1 MDHEN and CDR2 SYDVKM. The V and J ends lost 2 bases and 4 bases, in that order; junction bases with no gene match: 8. The CDR3 has 15 residues. CDR3 in amino acids: CASSLSFSGLYEQYF. The CDR3 coding sequence is TGTGCCAGCAGTTTAAGTTTTAGCGGGCTTTACGAGCAGTACTTC. Looking up the rest from reference TRBV28 and TRBJ2-7 gives the full variable domain: DVKVTQSSRYLVKRTGEKVFLECVQDMDHENMFWYRQDPGLGLRLIYFSYDVKMKEKGDIPEGYSVSREKKERFSLILESASTNQTSMYLCASSLSFSGLYEQYFGPGTRLTVT.

V gene TRBV19 combines with J gene TRBJ1-1, with TRBD1 matching 11 bases. The germline gives CDR1 LNHDA, CDR2 SQIVND (reference sequence). The CDR3 totals 17 residues. The J segment lost 3 bases and the V segment lost 1 base, leaving 7 bases of the junction unmatched. The CDR3 DNA follows: TGTGCCAGTAGTATAGTCCCCCCGGGACAGGGGGACACTGAAGCTTTCTTT. It translates to CASSIVPPGQGDTEAFF.

CDR3 nucleotides: TGCAGTGCTACCCCGGCTAGCGGGAGGATCTCTGGGGCCAACGTCCTGACTTTC. This codes for CSATPASGRISGANVLTF. The V and J genes are TRBV20-1 and TRBJ2-6, with 11 bases identical to TRBD2. The CDR3 covers 18 residues. V lost 4 bases, J lost 0 bases, and 8 bases stayed unmatched. From germline, CDR1 is DFQATT and CDR2 SNEGSKA (reference sequence).

This clonotype has only a few counts. The chain carries TRBV20-1 and TRBJ2-5; D gene unclear. V lost 7 bases to trimming and J lost 2 bases, with 11 bases between them. Per germline, CDR1 DFQATT and CDR2 SNEGSKA (reference sequence). The CDR3 has 12 residues. CDR3 sequence (DNA): TGCAGTGTCCGGTTTATTCAAGAGACCCAGTACTTC. It specifies CSVRFIQETQYF.

The chain has TRBV5-1 and TRBJ1-1, with D hard to call. CDR1 and CDR2 (germline): SGHRS, YFSETQ. V dropped 3 bases and J dropped 3 bases, with 12 bases sitting between them. The CDR3 is 14 residues long. The CDR3 nucleotides are TGCGCCAGCAGCTCTTACCGACTGGACACTGAAGCTTTCTTT. This codes for CASSSYRLDTEAFF. Complete variable domain (other parts from reference TRBV5-1 and TRBJ1-1): KAGVTQTPRYLIKTRGQQVTLSCSPISGHRSVSWYQQTPGQGLQFLFEYFSETQRNKGNFPGRFSGRQFSNSRSEMNVSTLELGDSALYLCASSSYRLDTEAFFGQGTRLTVV.

The gene calls are TRBV12-5 and TRBJ1-1, with no clear D. Germline V CDR1 and CDR2: LGHNT, FRNRAP. Trimming cost V 5 bases and J 3 bases, with 13 bases left between them. This CDR3 is built from 14 residues. The CDR3 bases are TGTGCTAGTGGTCCCCGTGTATTCGACACTGAAGCTTTCTTT. It codes for CASGPRVFDTEAFF. Full variable domain (outside the CDR3, taken from reference TRBV12-5 and TRBJ1-1): DARVTQTPRHKVTEMGQEVTMRCQPILGHNTVFWYRQTMMQGLELLAYFRNRAPLDDSGMPKDRFSAEMPDATLATLKIQPSEPRDSAVYFCASGPRVFDTEAFFGQGTRLTVV.

The chain combines TRBV6-5 with TRBJ1-1; D perhaps matches TRBD1 (6 bases). Trimming removed 11 bases at V and 0 bases at J, with 13 bases between. Germline CDR1 reads MNHEY; CDR2 reads SVGAGI. The CDR3 has 13 amino acids. CDR3 protein: CAPRRGMNTEAFF. In DNA, the CDR3 is TGTGCCCCGAGGAGGGGGATGAACACTGAAGCTTTCTTT.

The chain joins TRBV12-3 or TRBV12-4 to TRBJ2-7, with 10 positions matching TRBD2. Unmatched junction bases numbered 2, after V lost 8 bases and J lost 1 base. CDR3 length: 13 residues. For the CDR3, the DNA is TGTGCCAGCCGGGGACTAGCGTCCTACGAGCAGTACTTC. It specifies CASRGLASYEQYF.

J is TRBJ2-5 and V is TRBV6-2 or TRBV6-3, with 10 bases aligning to TRBD2. After removal of 2 bases from V and 5 bases from J, the junction contained 8 bases not matched to a gene. Germline CDR1 is MNHEY and CDR2 is SVGEGT. The CDR3 is made up of 16 amino acids. CDR3 sequence (DNA): TGTGCCAGCAGTTACCCCCTAGCGGGGGTCCGGGAGACCCAGTACTTC. It translates to CASSYPLAGVRETQYF.